These T cell receptor beta chains were read from a single sample in a study of human T cells and chemical hapten exposure. Using its own MiXCR run on the 5' RACE reads, TCRdb lists one record per CDR3 protein. The sample lists over 95,000 distinct CDR3 sequences, roughly 18% occurring once. The receptors come from a human donor in good health. The CDR3 runs from the conserved cysteine through the conserved F or W. A D gene is named only where the DNA matches it firmly. Where a row states a size, it is once, few, many or the class of an expanded clone; other rows omit it.

D	V	J	size	DNA	CDR3
NA	TRBV5-4	TRBJ2-3	NA	TGTGCCAGCAGCTTTACCCAGCTATACACAGATACGCAGTATTTT	CASSFTQLYTDTQYF
TRBD2	TRBV7-2	TRBJ2-7	NA	TGTGCCAGCAGCCGGACTAGCGGGACCTACGAGCAGTACTTC	CASSRTSGTYEQYF
NA	TRBV7-6	TRBJ1-1	NA	TGTGCCAGCAGCTTAGCGCGGGGGCCCACTGAAGCTTTCTTT	CASSLARGPTEAFF
TRBD2	TRBV20-1	TRBJ2-1	few	TGCAGTGCTAGAGCACTAGCGGGAGTTTATGAGCAGTTCTTC	CSARALAGVYEQFF
NA	TRBV3-1	TRBJ1-4	NA	TGTGCCAGCAGCCCACAGGATGGACGTGAAAAACTGTTTTTT	CASSPQDGREKLFF
TRBD2	TRBV20-1	TRBJ2-1	NA	TGCAGTGCTAGACCGACTAGCGGGACAGGGAGTGAGCAGTTCTTC	CSARPTSGTGSEQFF
NA	TRBV5-4	TRBJ2-6	NA	TGTGCCAGCAGCTTGGGGGGTCCTGGGGCCAACGTCATGACTTTC	CASSLGGPGANVMTF
NA	TRBV7-3	TRBJ2-1	NA	TGTGCCAGCAGCTTAAATCTAGTAAGGGGTGAGCAGTTCTTC	CASSLNLVRGEQFF
NA	TRBV3-1	TRBJ1-2	few	TGTGCCAGCAGCCCTGATCCCTATGGCTACACCTTC	CASSPDPYGYTF
NA	TRBV6-5	TRBJ1-1	NA	TGTGCCAGCACCCGGGTCAGGGGAAACACTGAAGCTTTCTTT	CASTRVRGNTEAFF
NA	TRBV20-1	TRBJ2-7	NA	TGCAGTGCTAGGATCCAGCTAGGAGACGAGCAGTACTTC	CSARIQLGDEQYF
NA	TRBV20-1	TRBJ1-2	NA	TGCAGTGCCGTTAGCCCTTGGGGGCAAGCTAACTATGGCTACACCTTC	CSAVSPWGQANYGYTF
NA	TRBV5-5	TRBJ2-3	few	TGTGCCAGCAGCCCGGACGGGATGGCGCAGTATTTT	CASSPDGMAQYF
NA	TRBV3-1	TRBJ1-2	NA	TGTGCCAGCAGCCAGGGTAGAAATAACTATGGCTACACCTTC	CASSQGRNNYGYTF
TRBD2	TRBV28	TRBJ2-4	NA	TGTGCCAGCAGTCCCTGGGCGGGAGGAGCCAAAAACATTCAGTACTTC	CASSPWAGGAKNIQYF
NA	TRBV13	TRBJ1-1	few	TGTGCCAGCAGCCGGACAGTGAACACTGAAGCTTTCTTT	CASSRTVNTEAFF
NA	TRBV27	TRBJ1-6	NA	TGTGCCAGCAGTTTGGTGGGCCCAAGGAACCGAGGTTCATCGTTAGTAACCCTCCACTTT	CASSLVGPRNRGSSLVTLHF
NA	TRBV11-2	TRBJ1-1	few	TGTGCCAGCAGACCTGGGGATCGAACTGAAGCTTTCTTT	CASRPGDRTEAFF
NA	TRBV29-1	TRBJ1-1	few	TGCAGCGTTGTTTGGGGAGGGGCTGAAGCTTTCTTT	CSVVWGGAEAFF
NA	TRBV3-1	TRBJ2-6	NA	TGTGCCAGCAGCCAAAGTCACGTAGCTGGGGCCAACGTCCTGACTTTC	CASSQSHVAGANVLTF
TRBD1	TRBV29-1	TRBJ1-2	few	TGCAGCGTTGTCACGAACCCCCGGCTGGGACAGAACTATGGCTACACCTTC	CSVVTNPRLGQNYGYTF
NA	TRBV2	TRBJ2-7	NA	TGTGCCAGCAGTGCGACTCACGAGCAGTACTTC	CASSATHEQYF
TRBD2	TRBV6-2/TRBV6-3	TRBJ2-7	NA	TGTGCCAGCAGTTACAGGGGGACTAGTGAGGAGCAGTACTTC	CASSYRGTSEEQYF
NA	TRBV3-1	TRBJ2-7	NA	TGTGCCAGCAGCCAAGAGCTCCCGGGGGAGCAGTACTTC	CASSQELPGEQYF
TRBD2	TRBV9	TRBJ2-7	few	TGTGCCAGCAGCGTGGGGGGGACCCTCAGCTCCTACGAGCAGTACTTC	CASSVGGTLSSYEQYF
NA	TRBV3-1	TRBJ2-4	NA	TGTGCCAGCAGCCAAACTGGTGCCAAAAACATTCAGTACTTC	CASSQTGAKNIQYF
TRBD1	TRBV29-1	TRBJ2-4	many	TGCAGCGTGGGGGACAGTCCCAAAAACATTCAGTACTTC	CSVGDSPKNIQYF
TRBD2	TRBV7-9	TRBJ2-1	NA	TGTGCCAGCAGTCCTACCGGGACTAGCTCCTACAATGAGCAGTTCTTC	CASSPTGTSSYNEQFF
TRBD1	TRBV6-1	TRBJ1-5	NA	TGTGCCAGCAGCTCCGACAGGGGCCATCAGCCCCAGCATTTT	CASSSDRGHQPQHF
NA	TRBV13	TRBJ2-1	NA	TGTGCCAGCAGCTTAAGAGTGGGAGGTGGTGAGCAGTTCTTC	CASSLRVGGGEQFF
NA	TRBV28	TRBJ2-3	NA	TGTGCCAGCTTACCCCAGGGACTGGCCACAGATACGCAGTATTTT	CASLPQGLATDTQYF
TRBD1	TRBV28	TRBJ2-7	NA	TGTGCCAGCAGTTTCCCCCGAGTAGGGACAGGGCGAGGGACCTACGAGCAGTACTTC	CASSFPRVGTGRGTYEQYF
NA	TRBV6-1	TRBJ1-6	NA	TGTGCCAGTGCCCCGAGGAACGGTTCACCCCTCCACTTT	CASAPRNGSPLHF
TRBD1	TRBV13	TRBJ2-3	NA	TGTGCCAGCAGCTTGGACAGGCGCACAGATACGCAGTATTTT	CASSLDRRTDTQYF
TRBD2	TRBV6-1	TRBJ2-1	NA	TGTGCCAGCAGTGAACGGAACACCGCGGGAGCCCCGGGTGAGCAGTTCTTC	CASSERNTAGAPGEQFF
NA	TRBV20-1	TRBJ2-5	NA	TGCAGTGGTGAGGTCCGAGAGACCCAGTACTTC	CSGEVRETQYF
NA	TRBV20-1	TRBJ2-3	NA	TGCAGTGCCTTATTCGGGGGTACGCAGTATTTT	CSALFGGTQYF
NA	TRBV7-2	TRBJ2-1	NA	TGTGCCAGCAGCGCCGGGGGCTACAATGAGCAGTTCTTC	CASSAGGYNEQFF
TRBD2	TRBV7-2	TRBJ2-1	few	TGTGCCAGCAGCCGAGCGGGAGGGAGCTCCTACAATGAGCAGTTCTTC	CASSRAGGSSYNEQFF
NA	TRBV9	TRBJ2-5	few	TGTGCCAGCAGCGTACGGAACCTAGAGACCCAGTACTTC	CASSVRNLETQYF
NA	TRBV18	TRBJ1-4	NA	TGTGCCAGCTCACCGCAGACAGAAGAAAAACTGTTTTTT	CASSPQTEEKLFF
TRBD1	TRBV29-1	TRBJ1-2	NA	TGCAGCGTTGAAGATTGGCACAGGGGGCCGAGTGGCTACACCTTC	CSVEDWHRGPSGYTF
TRBD1	TRBV5-8	TRBJ1-2	NA	TGTGCCAGCAGCTCTGGACAGGGGGCGAATGGCTACACCTTC	CASSSGQGANGYTF
NA	TRBV9	TRBJ1-4	few	TGTGCCAGCAGTGGGGGTAACGACGGGGGACTGTTTTTT	CASSGGNDGGLFF
NA	TRBV18	TRBJ1-2	NA	TGTGCCAGCTCACGCCTAGGAGATAACTATGGCTACACCTTC	CASSRLGDNYGYTF
TRBD1	TRBV9	TRBJ2-3	few	TGTGCCAGCAGCCCTTTAACAGGGGTTTTAGGAGATACGCAGTATTTT	CASSPLTGVLGDTQYF
NA	TRBV28	TRBJ2-6	many	TGTGCCAGCAGGGTGACAGGTGGCTCTGGGGCCAACGTCCTGACTTTC	CASRVTGGSGANVLTF
NA	TRBV9	TRBJ1-1	NA	TGTGCCAGCACGGGCGGGGGCCATCTCCTCTTT	CASTGGGHLLF
NA	TRBV20-1	TRBJ2-7	few	TGCAGTGCTAGAGGTATTACCGGGACTCAGAGCTCCTACGAGCAGTACTTC	CSARGITGTQSSYEQYF
NA	TRBV2	TRBJ2-4	few	TGTGCCAGCAGTGCGGGCCCGGCGGGGTTAGCCAAAAACATTCAGTACTTC	CASSAGPAGLAKNIQYF
NA	TRBV27	TRBJ2-1	few	TGTGCCAGCAGTAAAAGCGGAAAGCAGTTCTTC	CASSKSGKQFF
NA	TRBV7-8	TRBJ1-2	NA	TGTGCCAGCAGCTTACTGGCGGGCCGTGACTATGGCTACACCTTC	CASSLLAGRDYGYTF
TRBD2	TRBV29-1	TRBJ2-5	NA	TGCAGCGTTGGGGGGACTATCGAGACCCAGTACTTC	CSVGGTIETQYF
TRBD1	TRBV24-1	TRBJ1-4	few	TGTGCCACCAGTGAAACAGGGGTGGAAAAACTGTTTTTT	CATSETGVEKLFF